The source of this TCR beta chain is a study of Graves' ophthalmopathy and Graves' hyperthyroidism (dated 2018 in TCRdb). About the study as a whole: Peripheral blood was collected before any treatment was given, at the time of initial diagnosis. A discovery set of 100 patients (43 ophthalmopathy, under 65 stable hyperthyroidism) was enrolled to explore V-J signatures distinguishing ophthalmopathy from hyperthyroidism. TCR beta repertoire signatures were used to distinguish Graves' ophthalmopathy from Graves' hyperthyroidism and to predict progression to ophthalmopathy. In total, some 140 blood samples were TCR-sequenced: 43 ophthalmopathy, over 70 hyperthyroidism and some 17 hyperthyroidism-to-ophthalmopathy patients. T-cell repertoires of thyroid tissue and blood were compared in 5 or 6 hyperthyroidism patients. The roughly 90 discovery patients were divided at random into training and test sets in a 7:3 ratio. An independent validation cohort comprised 18 hyperthyroidism patients and roughly 15 patients who later progressed from hyperthyroidism to ophthalmopathy. Once sampling was done, hyperthyroidism patients were given methimazole at a starting dose of 30 mg daily, while ophthalmopathy patients were given high-dose intravenous methylprednisolone.

The CDR3 holds 13 amino acids from the cysteine to the phenylalanine. Left in the record is the CDR3 DNA by itself, 39 bases read in frame from the first base. V is clipped by 3 bases and J by 3 bases, and the sequence between their germline boundaries is 6 bases long. General findings and caveats noted by the study authors: Sample size was not predetermined statistically, and investigators were not blinded to group allocation. In validation, the model predicted ophthalmopathy progression with 55% to 71% sensitivity and roughly 72% specificity; 12 predicted patients were CT-confirmed with GO in a median of 6.5 months. In cross-validation, the 13-signature model distinguished ophthalmopathy from stable hyperthyroidism with approximately 88% sensitivity and approximately 81% specificity, and in the test set the corresponding values were about 80% and 75%. Among expanded thyroid clonotypes with frequency above 0.001, most also showed up in blood, which suggests that blood repertoires may reflect the thyroid immune response.

TCR beta CDR3 regions were amplified from RNA transcripts for repertoire sequencing. The first round of RT-PCR was done with HTBI primers and the Qiagen OneStep RT-PCR kit, and was followed by a second round of multiplex PCR, then size selection and purification. Libraries were sequenced on an Illumina HiSeq2000 using paired-end 100 bp reads. The study's own analysis went as follows. Reads were processed with SOAPnuke, discarding reads with adapters, uncalled bases, mean Phred below 15, or no exact constant-primer or identifier match. COPE v1.2.5 was used to merge the high-quality paired reads. Each unique nucleotide sequence was treated as a clonotype, and MiTCR v1.1 was used to align the clonotypes to the IMGT TRB V, D and J references. The analysis was limited to V-J combinations with a frequency above 0.0001, which together covered around 99% of the repertoires. For each V-J combination, a TCR clonal expansion and chaos score was defined as the ratio of F50 clonal expansion to chaos observed in the TCRdist matrix. Features were reduced by Welch's t-statistics and random forest to around 14 V-J combinations, which fed a naive Bayes classifier. The similarity between thyroid and blood repertoires was quantified using the Morisita-Horn index. The public reads were reprocessed in TCRdb via fastp at Q25 and MiXCR, keeping in-frame beta chains. Records with the same CDR3 protein are collapsed into one entry carrying the most frequent genes and DNA. TCRdb, not the original authors, processed these V and J calls. In this sample the table shows 210,000 or so distinct CDR3 sequences, about 32% of which occur a single time. Jointly, the top ten make up 9.1% of the sample.

At least ten counts were recorded for this clonotype. No antigen is known for it. No base quality values were provided; no much bigger clone lies one nucleotide off. Ophthalmopathy patients were characterized by moderately to severely active disease, a Clinical Activity Score of at least 3, a NOSPECS grade of at least 4, and a disease duration under 3 months. Anyone with other autoimmune diseases, uncontrolled infections, pregnancy or lactation was excluded from the study. Clinical symptoms, serum thyroxine, TRAb, thyroid ultrasound and orbital computed tomography formed the basis of the diagnosis. Using Ficoll-Paque density gradient centrifugation, PBMCs were isolated from less than 11 ml of fresh peripheral blood. Total RNA was extracted using Trizol reagent, and RNA quality was checked on an Agilent 2100 Bioanalyzer.

The TCR was taken from a middle-aged man with Graves' ophthalmopathy. Donor details come from another sample of the same person, matched by shared clones. Sample: peripheral blood. Here the chain combines TRBV12-3 or TRBV12-4 and TRBJ1-5; no D gene is confidently identified. The DNA sequence reads TGTGCCAGCAGTTTTCGGGTCAATCAGCCCCAGCATTTT. Its translation is CASSFRVNQPQHF.